The 27 T cell receptor beta chains below all came from one sample that was sequenced in a study of OX40 agonist ivuxolimab in advanced cancers. Libraries were prepared by immunoSEQ multiplex PCR; TCRdb keeps only in-frame clonotypes and omits some of them. The repertoire holds more than 80,000 clones, with 90% as singletons. Material: CD4+ or CD8+ T cells sorted from blood, obtained in a trial of the OX40 agonist ivuxolimab. These receptors all come from an adult with an advanced solid tumor such as melanoma, head and neck, liver or kidney cancer.

The rearrangement links TRBV7-9 to TRBJ2-3; D unclear. The CDR3 covers 12 residues. Germline loops: CDR1 SEHNR, CDR2 FQNEAQ (reference sequence). Deletions cut 5 bases from V and 3 bases from J, with 6 bases between. This CDR3 reads CASSTETDTQYF. DNA of the CDR3: TGTGCCAGCAGCACAGAGACAGATACGCAGTATTTT.

The chain carries TRBV29-1 and TRBJ2-5; D is undetermined. The CDR3 totals 12 residues. Germline loops: CDR1 SQVTM, CDR2 ANQGSEA. Between the trimmed V and J ends, which lost 6 bases and 5 bases, there was a span of 13 bases. The CDR3 is CSVERVGETQYF. CDR3 in DNA: TGCAGCGTGGAAAGGGTGGGTGAGACCCAGTACTTC.

This clone was found once. The J gene is TRBJ2-2, the V gene TRBV4-1; D remains ambiguous. The germline CDR1 and CDR2 sequences are MGHRA and YSYEKL. The CDR3 is 15 amino acids. Trimming removed 1 base from V and 0 bases from J, with 6 bases in between. CDR3 coding DNA: TGCGCCAGCAGCCAAGGACACTCGAACACCGGGGAGCTGTTTTTT. This encodes CASSQGHSNTGELFF.

The V call is TRBV7-9, the J call TRBJ1-4, with D perhaps matching TRBD1 (5 bases). The CDR3 is 13 residues long. V lost 5 bases, J lost 7 bases, and 11 bases lay in between. Germline CDR1 is SEHNR and CDR2 is FQNEAQ (reference sequence). The CDR3 DNA is TGTGCCAGCAGCCTGCGGGACGGTGAAAAACTGTTTTTT. Encoded protein: CASSLRDGEKLFF.

The rearrangement links TRBV2 to TRBJ1-2; the D is unclear. The CDR3 extends over 16 amino acids. CDR1 and CDR2 (germline): SNHLY, FYNNEI. V lost 2 bases to trimming and J lost 7 bases, with 20 bases between them. The CDR3 nucleotides are TGTGCCAGCAGTGAATCGGTGGGGAGGGTCGAGCCTGGCTACACCTTC. Translated, it gives CASSESVGRVEPGYTF.

This chain connects TRBV18 to TRBJ1-6; D ambiguous. Germline CDR1 is KGHSH and CDR2 is LQKENI. The CDR3 contains 15 residues. V was cut by 2 bases and J by 5 bases, with 10 bases left in between. The CDR3 protein is CASSPMDGNNSPLHF. The CDR3 bases are TGTGCCAGCTCACCAATGGACGGGAATAATTCACCCCTCCACTTT.

The chain uses TRBV2 and TRBJ2-2; TRBD2 matches 8 bases. The CDR3 runs to 13 residues. V trimming: 6 bases; J trimming: 5 bases; junction bases outside the gene matches: 2. Germline V gene sequence: CDR1 SNHLY, CDR2 FYNNEI. CDR3 residues: CASRSGGTGELFF. CDR3 nucleotide sequence: TGTGCCAGCAGGAGCGGGGGTACCGGGGAGCTGTTTTTT.

The chain carries TRBV30 and TRBJ1-1; D is unresolved. V was cut by 2 bases and J by 4 bases, with 11 bases left in between. Germline loops: CDR1 GTSNPN, CDR2 SVGIG (reference sequence). The CDR3 covers 13 residues. The CDR3 DNA reads as TGTGCCTGGAGTTTTACTAGGAGCACTGAAGCTTTCTTT. It yields the protein CAWSFTRSTEAFF.

The CDR3 bases are TGTGCCAGTAGTAGAACAGGGTTGGAGGCTGAAGCTTTCTTT. The encoded protein is CASSRTGLEAEAFF. V is TRBV19 and J is TRBJ1-1; D may be TRBD1 (6 bases). This CDR3 has 14 residues. Trimming removed 4 bases from V and 6 bases from J, with 15 bases in between. Germline-derived CDR1 and CDR2 are LNHDA and SQIVND (reference sequence).

This clone was observed a handful of times. A junction boundary mismatches the germline segment, possibly from a read error. The CDR3 coding sequence is TGTGCCAGCAGCTTACATGAAGATTCGCCCCTCCACTTT. This codes for CASSLHEDSPLHF. The rearrangement joins TRBV7-9 to TRBJ1-6; D uncertain. Germline V gene data show CDR1 as SEHNR and CDR2 as FQNEAQ (reference sequence). This CDR3 is built from 13 residues.

The V call is TRBV5-5, the J call TRBJ1-1; 10 positions agree with TRBD1. Germline V CDR1 and CDR2: SGHKS, YYEKEE (reference sequence). The CDR3 totals 15 residues. V was pared by 4 bases and J by 2 bases, with 5 bases of the junction left unmatched. The CDR3 DNA reads TGTGCCAGCAGCCCGACAGGGGGCTTAAACACTGAAGCTTTCTTT. It translates to CASSPTGGLNTEAFF.

This rearrangement joins TRBV30 to TRBJ1-5; D remains ambiguous. Trimming cost V 0 bases and J 3 bases, with 12 bases left between them. The CDR3 extends over 15 amino acids. The germline CDR1 and CDR2 sequences are GTSNPN and SVGIG (reference sequence). Here the CDR3 DNA reads TGTGCCTGGAGTGTCCCAAGGCCCAACAATCAGCCCCAGCATTTT. This translates into CAWSVPRPNNQPQHF.

This chain's CDR3 is CASSLSTGSNEQYF. CDR3 DNA: TGTGCCAGCAGCTTGTCGACAGGGAGTAACGAGCAGTACTTC. J is TRBJ2-7 and V is TRBV11-2; 7 bases map to TRBD1. Germline lookup yields CDR1 SGHAT and CDR2 FQNNGV. This CDR3 spans 14 amino acids. Unmatched junction bases numbered 7, after V lost 3 bases and J lost 5 bases.

V is TRBV6-5 and J is TRBJ1-2, with 9 bases aligning to TRBD1. V lost 7 bases to trimming and J lost 5 bases; unmatched junction nucleotides: 5. In germline, CDR1 is MNHEY, CDR2 SVGAGI. CDR3 length: 13 amino acids. CDR3 in DNA: TGTGCCAGCATGGAGACAGGGGGTTATGGCTACACCTTC. Its protein product is CASMETGGYGYTF.

The CDR3 DNA reads TGTGCCAGTAGTATTGTCTCTGGGCGGGAAGCTTTCTTT. It is translated as CASSIVSGREAFF. The chain links TRBV19 to TRBJ1-1, with D unclear. The CDR3 runs 13 residues. V lost 3 bases and J lost 8, with 13 bases in between. Germline values: CDR1 LNHDA, CDR2 SQIVND (reference sequence).

Only a few counts were recorded for this clone. V is TRBV28 and J is TRBJ1-1; no clear D gene. The V end was cut by 10 bases, the J end by 5 bases, with 11 bases between. The CDR3 totals 11 residues. Germline V gives CDR1 MDHEN, CDR2 SYDVKM. The CDR3 protein is CATLLGTEAFF. The CDR3 nucleotides are TGTGCCACTTTACTGGGGACTGAAGCTTTCTTT.

The chain uses TRBV7-2 and TRBJ1-4; no clear D. Germline assignment: CDR1 SGHTA and CDR2 FQGNSA. The V gene lost 3 bases and the J gene lost 1 base, with 9 bases spanning the gap. The CDR3 has 15 residues. The CDR3 is CASSFNRVTNEKLFF. CDR3 bases: TGTGCCAGCAGCTTCAACAGAGTAACTAATGAAAAACTGTTTTTT.

The V and J genes are TRBV5-1 and TRBJ2-5; 7 bases map to TRBD2. The germline gives CDR1 SGHRS, CDR2 YFSETQ. The CDR3 is 13 amino acids. The V segment lost 7 bases and the J segment 2 bases; nucleotides outside the gene matches: 5. This CDR3 is CASRLANQETQYF. DNA for the CDR3: TGCGCCAGCCGACTAGCAAATCAAGAGACCCAGTACTTC.

This rearrangement joins TRBV6-1 to TRBJ1-5, with TRBD1 matching over 7 bases. The J segment lost 5 bases and the V segment lost 7 bases, leaving 11 bases of the junction unmatched. In germline, CDR1 is MNHNS, CDR2 SASEGT. The CDR3 has 15 amino acids. In DNA, the CDR3 is TGTGCCAGCAAGCGGACAGGCGGAGGAGATCAGCCCCAGCATTTT. Encoded protein: CASKRTGGGDQPQHF.

The gene calls are TRBV7-2 and TRBJ2-1; possible D gene TRBD2, 6 bases. CDR1 SGHTA and CDR2 FQGNSA come from the germline V gene. V was pared by 3 bases and J by 2 bases, with 17 bases between. The CDR3 loop spans 17 amino acids. The CDR3, as DNA: TGTGCCAGCAGCTTTAACGGGGGTGGGTTAACCTACAATGAGCAGTTCTTC. This codes for CASSFNGGGLTYNEQFF.

This clone was counted between two and nine times. The chain carries TRBV9 and TRBJ1-6; D possibly corresponds to TRBD1 (6 bases). Germline CDR1 is SGDLS and CDR2 is YYNGEE. The CDR3 runs 15 residues. Trimming took off 0 bases at V and 10 bases at J, with 14 bases between the two ends. CDR3 DNA: TGTGCCAGCAGCGTAGGACCTCCAGGGGAATCACCCCTCCACTTT. It translates to CASSVGPPGESPLHF.

V gene TRBV11-2 combines with J gene TRBJ1-4; D is unresolved. Germline CDR1 and CDR2: SGHAT and FQNNGV. This CDR3 contains 16 residues. The V and J ends lost 5 bases and 8 bases respectively, with 21 bases between them. The CDR3 DNA reads TGTGCCAGCAGCGAGCGCCGAGGCGCAGTCAAAGAAAAACTGTTTTTT. This gives the protein CASSERRGAVKEKLFF.

V is TRBV4-3 and J is TRBJ2-6, with 9 bases identical to TRBD1. The germline CDR1 and CDR2 sequences are LGHNA and YSLEER. CDR3 length: 19 amino acids. V gave up 3 bases and J gave up 0 bases; unmatched junction bases: 9. DNA of the CDR3: TGCGCCAGCAGCCAGCCCCCGGGACAGGGACTCTCTGGGGCCAACGTCCTGACTTTC. Translating it yields CASSQPPGQGLSGANVLTF.

In nucleotides, the CDR3 is TGCGCCAGCAGCTTGAAAGGCGGGACAGATACGCAGTATTTT. Translated: CASSLKGGTDTQYF. The chain couples TRBV5-1 to TRBJ2-3; D might be TRBD2 (5 bases). Germline CDR1 SGHRS, CDR2 YFSETQ. The V end lost 1 base, the J end lost 3 bases, and 9 bases lay between the germline ends. There are 14 residues in the CDR3.

This rearrangement joins TRBV5-6 to TRBJ1-1; the D is unclear. The germline V gene has CDR1 SGHDT and CDR2 YYEEEE. V was shortened by 4 bases and J by 7 bases, with 8 bases between the two germline ends. The CDR3 runs to 11 residues. The CDR3 nucleotides are TGTGCCAGCAGCCTATGGAGTGAAGCTTTCTTT. It specifies CASSLWSEAFF. The full variable domain, with the rest looked up from reference TRBV5-6 and TRBJ1-1, is DAGVTQSPTHLIKTRGQQVTLRCSPKSGHDTVSWYQQALGQGPQFIFQYYEEEERQRGNFPDRFSGHQFPNYSSELNVNALLLGDSALYLCASSLWSEAFFGQGTRLTVV.

The rearrangement links TRBV7-2 to TRBJ1-2; no definite D call. This CDR3 is 15 amino acids long. The ends were cut back, 1 base at V and 0 bases at J, with 9 bases in the middle. Germline assignment: CDR1 SGHTA and CDR2 FQGNSA. CDR3 DNA: TGTGCCAGCAGCTTAGAACGCCGGGCTAACTATGGCTACACCTTC. It translates to CASSLERRANYGYTF.

This clone was seen only a few times. The J gene is TRBJ1-4, the V gene TRBV4-1; TRBD1 matches 7 bases. V dropped 0 bases and J dropped 8; count of bases not matched to a gene: 6. The CDR3 covers 15 residues. Germline-derived CDR1 and CDR2 are MGHRA and YSYEKL. CDR3 protein: CASSQDDRVGEKLFF. In DNA form, the CDR3 reads TGCGCCAGCAGCCAAGATGACAGGGTTGGGGAAAAACTGTTTTTT.